One and the same sample provided the 22 T cell receptor beta chains below, sequenced in a study of blood T cell repertoires in COVID-19. TCRdb's copy holds only in-frame clones and misses some; the assay was immunoSEQ multiplex PCR. The data hold about 260,000 clones, with around 89% observed a single time. The sequenced sample consisted of PBMCs or T cells enriched from blood (not recorded which). Receptors were obtained from a woman between 40 and 50 years old with acute COVID-19.

This chain links TRBV25-1 with TRBJ1-1; D not resolved. CDR1 is MGHDK, CDR2 SYGVNS, per germline. Trimming cost V 2 bases and J 4 bases, with 5 bases left between them. The CDR3 covers 12 residues. This CDR3 is CASSERGTEAFF. The CDR3 nucleotides are TGTGCCAGCAGTGAACGGGGCACTGAAGCTTTCTTT.

V and J are TRBV5-8 and TRBJ2-2, with 7 bases fitting TRBD1. The CDR3 is made up of 16 amino acids. V lost 1 base to trimming and J lost 7 bases; unmatched junction nucleotides: 10. CDR1 SGHTS and CDR2 YDEGEE come from the germline V gene. The CDR3 region is CASSLTVFAGGGELFF. CDR3 bases: TGTGCCAGCAGCTTGACAGTCTTTGCAGGGGGCGGGGAGCTGTTTTTT.

Points on this clone: The sample holds other DNA sequences that translate to the same CDR3. The rearrangement links TRBV12-3 or TRBV12-4 to TRBJ1-1; TRBD1 is a possible D gene (5 bases). V was trimmed by 1 base and J by 5 bases, leaving 8 bases between them. This CDR3 spans 13 amino acids. The CDR3 DNA is TGTGCCAGCAGTTTAGGGGGGGGAACTGAAGCTTTCTTT. This encodes CASSLGGGTEAFF.

This chain connects TRBV19 to TRBJ2-3, with TRBD2 matching 10 bases. J lost 1 base, V lost 4 bases, and 11 bases had no gene match. Germline V gene sequence: CDR1 LNHDA, CDR2 SQIVND (reference sequence). The CDR3 length is 18 residues. This CDR3 reads CASSTLGVAGGRTDTQYF. The CDR3 DNA reads TGTGCCAGTAGTACCCTCGGAGTAGCGGGAGGACGCACAGATACGCAGTATTTT.

The chain has TRBV12-3 or TRBV12-4 and TRBJ2-1; D may be TRBD1 (6 bases). The CDR3 contains 12 residues. Trimming pared 7 bases from V and 10 bases from J, leaving 14 bases between. Here the CDR3 DNA reads TGTGCCAGCACCTCGGACAGCGCCGAGCAGTTCTTC. It codes for CASTSDSAEQFF.

The chain combines TRBV7-2 with TRBJ2-1; 12 bases are shared with TRBD2. With V trimmed by 5 bases and J by 2 bases, 10 bases remained unmatched. CDR1 is SGHTA, CDR2 FQGNSA, per germline. CDR3 size: 18 residues. CDR3 in DNA: TGTGCCAGCAGCGCGAAGGGACTAGCGGGCTTAACCTACAATGAGCAGTTCTTC. Protein sequence: CASSAKGLAGLTYNEQFF.

The chain employs TRBV5-1 and TRBJ1-2; unclear D gene. In germline, CDR1 is SGHRS, CDR2 YFSETQ. Trimming took off 0 bases at V and 6 bases at J, with 15 bases between the two ends. The CDR3 loop spans 15 amino acids. In DNA, the CDR3 is TGCGCCAGCAGCTTGGTTCAGCGGCAGAGAGATGGCTACACCTTC. The encoded protein is CASSLVQRQRDGYTF.

This chain joins TRBV6-5 and TRBJ2-3; 13 bases match TRBD2. Germline V gives CDR1 MNHEY, CDR2 SVGAGI. V lost 6 bases to trimming and J lost 2 bases; unmatched junction nucleotides: 2. CDR3 length equals 15 residues. CDR3 nucleotide sequence: TGTGCCAGCAGCGGGACTAGCGGGATCACAGATACGCAGTATTTT. This translates into CASSGTSGITDTQYF.

This chain links TRBV28 with TRBJ2-7; maybe TRBD1 (5 bases). V lost 7 bases, J lost 4 bases, and 17 bases lay in between. The germline CDR1 and CDR2 sequences are MDHEN and SYDVKM. The CDR3 contains 14 residues. CDR3 sequence: CASTTGQGVYEQYF. CDR3 DNA: TGTGCCAGCACCACCGGACAAGGGGTATACGAGCAGTACTTC. The entire variable domain, with the rest obtained from reference TRBV28 and TRBJ2-7, is as follows: DVKVTQSSRYLVKRTGEKVFLECVQDMDHENMFWYRQDPGLGLRLIYFSYDVKMKEKGDIPEGYSVSREKKERFSLILESASTNQTSMYLCASTTGQGVYEQYFGPGTRLTVT.

V gene TRBV4-1 combines with J gene TRBJ1-1, with D possibly TRBD1 on 5 matching bases. This CDR3 is 13 amino acids long. Germline values: CDR1 MGHRA, CDR2 YSYEKL. The V end lost 0 bases, the J end lost 7 bases, and 9 bases lay between the germline ends. The CDR3 coding sequence is TGCGCCAGCAGCCAAGATGCAGGGATTGAAGCTTTCTTT. This translates into CASSQDAGIEAFF.

The chain combines TRBV7-3 with TRBJ2-5, with 7 bases identical to TRBD2. Germline trimming cut 3 bases from V and 5 bases from J; bases unmatched to any gene: 3. This CDR3 is built from 13 residues. Germline V lookup: CDR1 SGHTA, CDR2 FQGTGA. The CDR3 DNA follows: TGTGCCAGCAGCTTCTCCGGGGGGGAGACCCAGTACTTC. This sequence encodes CASSFSGGETQYF.

The chain has TRBV25-1 and TRBJ2-6; TRBD2 is a possible D gene (5 bases). Trimming took 5 bases from V and 2 from J, leaving 13 bases between them. CDR1 MGHDK and CDR2 SYGVNS come from the germline V gene. The CDR3 consists of 16 residues. The CDR3 spells CASSSLEGTGANVLTF. CDR3 coding DNA: TGTGCCAGCAGTTCCCTAGAGGGAACTGGGGCCAACGTCCTGACTTTC.

This rearrangement joins TRBV19 to TRBJ2-1; tentatively, D is TRBD2 (5 bases). V was trimmed by 9 bases and J by 6 bases, leaving 21 bases between them. The length of the CDR3 is 15 residues. The germline V gene encodes CDR1 LNHDA and CDR2 SQIVND (reference sequence). CDR3 residues: CASTSFEGPLNEQFF. In nucleotides, the CDR3 is TGTGCCAGCACCTCATTCGAGGGCCCGCTCAATGAGCAGTTCTTC. The complete variable domain, with remaining parts taken from reference TRBV19 and TRBJ2-1, reads DGGITQSPKYLFRKEGQNVTLSCEQNLNHDAMYWYRQDPGQGLRLIYYSQIVNDFQKGDIAEGYSVSREKKESFPLTVTSAQKNPTAFYLCASTSFEGPLNEQFFGPGTRLTVL.

The CDR3 sequence is CASSWTGTNTEAFF. CDR3 in DNA: TGTGCCAGCAGCTGGACAGGTACAAACACTGAAGCTTTCTTT. The chain recombines TRBV7-9 with TRBJ1-1, with 7 bases lining up with TRBD1. The germline gives CDR1 SEHNR, CDR2 FQNEAQ (reference sequence). The CDR3 is made up of 14 amino acids. Trimming took 4 bases from V and 2 from J; bases not matched to a gene: 4. Filled out from reference TRBV7-9 and TRBJ1-1, the complete variable domain reads DTGVSQNPRHKITKRGQNVTFRCDPISEHNRLYWYRQTLGQGPEFLTYFQNEAQLEKSRLLSDRFSAERPKGSFSTLEIQRTEQGDSAMYLCASSWTGTNTEAFFGQGTRLTVV.

The chain is built from TRBV7-9 and TRBJ2-5, with 8 positions matching TRBD1. CDR3 size: 14 residues. After removal of 1 base from V and 4 bases from J, the junction contained 2 bases not matched to a gene. CDR1 and CDR2 from the germline V gene are SEHNR and FQNEAQ (reference sequence). CDR3 nucleotides: TGTGCCAGCAGCTTAGGCAGGGGGCGAGAGACCCAGTACTTC. Translating it yields CASSLGRGRETQYF.

The chain carries TRBV7-2 and TRBJ2-7; tentative D call: TRBD2 (6 bases). V was trimmed by 5 bases and J by 2 bases, leaving 25 bases between them. The germline CDR1 and CDR2 sequences are SGHTA and FQGNSA. The length of the CDR3 is 18 residues. The CDR3: CASSARAISGASPYEQYV. The CDR3 DNA sequence: TGTGCCAGCAGCGCTCGCGCAATATCGGGAGCGTCCCCCTACGAGCAGTACGTC.

This chain uses TRBV10-3 with TRBJ2-3, with 9 bases lining up with TRBD1. The trim removed 6 bases at V and 4 bases at J, leaving 5 bases unmatched. CDR3 length: 14 amino acids. Germline CDR1 is ENHRY and CDR2 is SYGVKD. The chain's CDR3 is CAISPGTGPDTQYF. In nucleotides, the CDR3 is TGTGCCATCAGCCCCGGGACAGGGCCAGATACGCAGTATTTT.

The chain employs TRBV5-1 and TRBJ2-1; 7 positions match TRBD2. Germline V gene data show CDR1 as SGHRS and CDR2 as YFSETQ. With V trimmed by 0 bases and J by 8 bases, 8 bases remained unmatched. The CDR3 has 15 residues. The CDR3 sequence: CASSLGWVAGYEQFF. For the CDR3, the DNA is TGCGCCAGCAGCTTGGGATGGGTAGCGGGTTATGAGCAGTTCTTC.

The chain combines TRBV10-1 with TRBJ2-1, with 13 bases lining up with TRBD2. This CDR3 comprises 14 residues. Germline values: CDR1 WNHNN, CDR2 SYGVQD (reference sequence). V was pared by 4 bases and J by 8 bases, with 2 bases of the junction left unmatched. The CDR3 region has the DNA TGCGCCAGCAGTGGGACTAGCGGGAGTTATGAGCAGTTCTTC. This encodes CASSGTSGSYEQFF.

V usage is TRBV19 and J usage is TRBJ1-3; D remains ambiguous. Germline V gives CDR1 LNHDA, CDR2 SQIVND (reference sequence). CDR3 length: 13 residues. V lost 8 bases to trimming and J lost 1 base, with 9 bases between them. CDR3 sequence (DNA): TGTGCCAGTTCCCAGACATCTGGAAACACCATATATTTT. Protein product: CASSQTSGNTIYF.

The rearrangement uses TRBV29-1 and TRBJ2-5; perhaps TRBD1 as D (6 bases). This CDR3 contains 10 residues. Looked up from germline, CDR1 is SQVTM and CDR2 is ANQGSEA. The CDR3 DNA follows: TGCGGGGGCTCCGGAGAGACCCAGTACTTC. It codes for CGGSGETQYF. Supplemented by reference TRBV29-1 and TRBJ2-5, the full variable domain reads SAVISQKPSRDICQRGTSLTIQCQVDSQVTMMFWYRQQPGQSLTLIATANQGSEATYESGFVIDKFPISRPNLTFSTLTVSNMSPEDSSIYLCGGSGETQYFGPGTRLLVL.

This sequence joins TRBV24-1 and TRBJ1-3, with unresolved D. The CDR3 has 12 residues. In germline, CDR1 is KGHDR, CDR2 SFDVKD. The V end lost 7 bases, the J end lost 0 bases, and 3 bases lay between the germline ends. CDR3 residues: CATRLSGNTIYF. For the CDR3, the DNA is TGTGCCACCAGACTCTCTGGAAACACCATATATTTT.